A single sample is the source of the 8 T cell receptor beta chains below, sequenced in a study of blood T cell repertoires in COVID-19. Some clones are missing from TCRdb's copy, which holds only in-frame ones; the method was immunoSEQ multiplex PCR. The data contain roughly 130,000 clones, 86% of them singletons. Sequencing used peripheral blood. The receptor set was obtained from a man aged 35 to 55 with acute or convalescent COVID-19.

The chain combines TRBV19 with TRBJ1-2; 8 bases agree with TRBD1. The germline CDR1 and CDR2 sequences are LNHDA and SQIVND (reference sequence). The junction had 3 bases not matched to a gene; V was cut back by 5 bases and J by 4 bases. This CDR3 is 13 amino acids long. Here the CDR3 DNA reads TGTGCCAGTAGTGCCGGACAGGGCTATGGCTACACCTTC. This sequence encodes CASSAGQGYGYTF. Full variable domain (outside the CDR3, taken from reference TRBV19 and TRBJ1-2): DGGITQSPKYLFRKEGQNVTLSCEQNLNHDAMYWYRQDPGQGLRLIYYSQIVNDFQKGDIAEGYSVSREKKESFPLTVTSAQKNPTAFYLCASSAGQGYGYTFGSGTRLTVV.

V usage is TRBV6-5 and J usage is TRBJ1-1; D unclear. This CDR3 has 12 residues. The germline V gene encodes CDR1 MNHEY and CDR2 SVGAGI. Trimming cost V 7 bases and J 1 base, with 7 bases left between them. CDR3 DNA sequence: TGTGCCAGCATTGGGCAGAACACTGAAGCTTTCTTT. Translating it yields CASIGQNTEAFF.

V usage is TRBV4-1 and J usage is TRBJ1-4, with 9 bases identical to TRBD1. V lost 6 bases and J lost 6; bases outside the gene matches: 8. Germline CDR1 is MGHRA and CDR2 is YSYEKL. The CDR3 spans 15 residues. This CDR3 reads CASSPGQGRDEKLFF. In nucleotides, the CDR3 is TGCGCCAGCAGTCCGGGACAGGGCCGGGATGAAAAACTGTTTTTT.

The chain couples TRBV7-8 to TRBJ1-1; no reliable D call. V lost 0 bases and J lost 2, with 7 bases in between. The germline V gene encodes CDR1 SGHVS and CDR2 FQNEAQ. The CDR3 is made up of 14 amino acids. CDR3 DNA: TGTGCCAGCAGCTTAGCCGGGGAAAACACTGAAGCTTTCTTT. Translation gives CASSLAGENTEAFF.

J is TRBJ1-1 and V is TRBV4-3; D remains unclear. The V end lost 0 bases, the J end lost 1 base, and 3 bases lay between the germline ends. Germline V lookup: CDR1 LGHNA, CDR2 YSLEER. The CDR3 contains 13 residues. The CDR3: CASSQDRNTEAFF. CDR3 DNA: TGCGCCAGCAGCCAAGACAGGAACACTGAAGCTTTCTTT.

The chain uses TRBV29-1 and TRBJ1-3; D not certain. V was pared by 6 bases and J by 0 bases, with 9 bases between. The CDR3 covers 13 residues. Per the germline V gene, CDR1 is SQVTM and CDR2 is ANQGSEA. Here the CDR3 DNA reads TGCAGCGTGAACACCAACTCTGGAAACACCATATATTTT. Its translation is CSVNTNSGNTIYF.

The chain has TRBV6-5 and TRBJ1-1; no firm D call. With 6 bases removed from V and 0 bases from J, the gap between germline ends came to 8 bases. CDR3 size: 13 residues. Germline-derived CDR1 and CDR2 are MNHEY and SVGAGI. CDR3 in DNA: TGTGCCAGCAGAATTACAGTGAACACTGAAGCTTTCTTT. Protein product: CASRITVNTEAFF.

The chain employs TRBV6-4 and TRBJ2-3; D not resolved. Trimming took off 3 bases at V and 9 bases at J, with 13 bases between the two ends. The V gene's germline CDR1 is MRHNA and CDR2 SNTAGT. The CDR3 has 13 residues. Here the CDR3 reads CASSESQGETQYF. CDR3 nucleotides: TGTGCCAGCAGTGAGAGCCAAGGAGAGACGCAGTATTTT.